This T cell receptor (beta chain) derives from a study of cytomegalovirus exposure and HLA in healthy donors. Study findings and constraints: Reports indicated that the classifier achieved high specificity and sensitivity in diagnosing cytomegalovirus status.

Notes on this clone: What it binds is not known.

The V gene end was trimmed by 4 bases and the J gene end by 6 bases; junction bases not matched to a gene: 1. The V gene's germline CDR1 is LNHDA and CDR2 SQIVND (reference sequence). The CDR3 consists of 13 residues. PCR was performed using 60 Vbeta and 13 Jbeta primers. This table comes from immunoSEQ multiplex PCR, and its TCRdb copy is limited to in-frame clones, with some not included. The sample yields about 150,000 clones, around two thirds seen once. The clonotype originates from a woman in her sixties or seventies in good health and CMV-seropositive. Material for sequencing was PBMCs. The chain recombines TRBV19 with TRBJ2-1, with 9 bases lining up with TRBD2. The DNA for the CDR3 is TGTGCCAGTAGTAGCGGGAGGGCCAATGAGCAGTTCTTC. Its protein is CASSSGRANEQFF.